This T cell receptor beta chain comes out of a study of T cells in Graves' hyperthyroidism and ophthalmopathy. Findings of the study overall: Before onset, by a median of around 6.4 months, the model predicted ophthalmopathy. Blood held most thyroid clonotypes expanded above 0.001 frequency.

Amplification yielded TCR beta CDR3 regions, with RNA transcripts as the source. The primer set for the first-round RT-PCR of the TCR CDR3 was HTBI. TCRdb re-analysed the multiplex PCR reads in MiXCR, keeping a single row per CDR3 protein. The table includes fewer than 700,000 distinct CDR3 sequences, roughly 17% detected once. This clonotype occurred many times. The antigen is unknown. Patients aged 18 to 65 had newly diagnosed hyperthyroidism that had lasted under 2 months. The source is a woman aged 30 to 39 with Graves' hyperthyroidism. Sequencing used blood.

CDR3 DNA sequence: TGTGCCTGGAACCAGGGAGGGACTGGAAACACCATATATTTT. As protein: CAWNQGGTGNTIYF. The chain is built from TRBV30 and TRBJ1-3; a weak D match, TRBD1 (5 bases). V lost 4 bases and J lost 2, with 12 bases in between. CDR1 is GTSNPN, CDR2 SVGIG, per germline (reference sequence). CDR3 size: 14 residues.